This is a list of T cell receptor beta chains from one sample in a study of T cells in Graves' hyperthyroidism and ophthalmopathy. Each CDR3 protein gets one entry after TCRdb re-called the multiplex PCR reads with MiXCR. Among over 700,000 distinct CDR3 sequences listed, around 38% were seen once. Sequenced: blood. Every receptor here comes from a man younger than 35 with Graves' hyperthyroidism. The conserved cysteine and the conserved F or W are not part of the CDR3 here. Clone size is stated in some rows and not others, as once, few, many or a class when expanded.

j_gene | abundance | v_gene | CDR3aa
TRBJ1-2 | few | TRBV12-3/TRBV12-4 | ASSLRGGNGYT
TRBJ2-2 | - | TRBV6-6 | ASRGRSNTGELF
TRBJ1-2 | - | TRBV29-1 | SLMSTLGYT
TRBJ2-7 | few | TRBV28 | ASSYGGLAGGQY
TRBJ2-7 | few | TRBV5-8 | ASSPTGSGEQY
TRBJ2-5 | - | TRBV7-3 | ASSLVQDLKTQY
TRBJ1-1 | few | TRBV2 | ASSPEQGSNTEAF
TRBJ2-5 | - | TRBV9 | ASSVIPGEDQY
TRBJ2-1 | - | TRBV2 | ASSEDYWQGNEQF
TRBJ1-5 | - | TRBV7-9 | ASSPSRHSNQPQH
TRBJ1-1 | - | TRBV15 | ASAQGRNTEAF
TRBJ2-7 | many | TRBV7-9 | ASSLGGLAGEQY
TRBJ2-5 | - | TRBV7-2 | ASSLDYSQY
TRBJ1-2 | many | TRBV20-1 | SASAARESDGYT
TRBJ2-1 | - | TRBV10-2 | ASSPGRGYNEQF
TRBJ2-5 | - | TRBV19 | ASSHTGVQETQY
TRBJ2-5 | many | TRBV7-7 | ASSLDGTGGGETQY
TRBJ2-7 | many | TRBV7-9 | ASSFTDTLYEQY
TRBJ2-7 | - | TRBV20-1 | SATGPAHEQY
TRBJ1-1 | many | TRBV20-1 | SARAFGTLNTEAF
TRBJ2-5 | - | TRBV7-9 | ASSPTSGRAVEAQY
TRBJ1-1 | many | TRBV9 | ASSMDGGNTEAF
TRBJ1-6 | - | TRBV13 | ASSFGQPLNSPLH
TRBJ1-1 | few | TRBV6-5 | ASSLQSRRGNTEAF
TRBJ2-2 | - | TRBV12-3/TRBV12-4 | ASSPAGGNGELF
TRBJ1-6 | few | TRBV20-1 | SALLLGTWDNSPLH
TRBJ2-5 | - | TRBV7-2 | ASSQENRAETQY
TRBJ1-2 | - | TRBV6-1 | ASSIADTYGYT
TRBJ1-2 | many | TRBV2 | ASSERGQGRGYT
TRBJ2-7 | - | TRBV20-1 | SAREGASGDHEQY
TRBJ1-5 | - | TRBV6-2/TRBV6-3 | ASSYWGPSNQPQH
TRBJ1-6 | many | TRBV11-2 | ASSLEQINSPLH
TRBJ2-7 | many | TRBV15 | ATSRQTDREYEQY
TRBJ1-5 | - | TRBV20-1 | SAPQGPETQH
TRBJ2-2 | many | TRBV25-1 | ASSSRTGGNTGELF
TRBJ1-1 | many | TRBV20-1 | SACTRTGCPEAF
TRBJ1-1 | many | TRBV7-9 | ASSSQGGTNTEAF
TRBJ1-2 | many | TRBV2 | ASGAGNYGYT
TRBJ1-6 | many | TRBV9 | ASSGGLNNSPLH
TRBJ1-1 | many | TRBV9 | ASSLGTDNTEAF
TRBJ1-5 | many | TRBV7-8 | ASSWDSRQPQH
TRBJ1-1 | many | TRBV7-6 | ASSPTGKNTEAF
TRBJ2-7 | - | TRBV4-1 | ASSRTGTPTYEQY
TRBJ1-5 | many | TRBV20-1 | SARQADQPQH
TRBJ1-2 | - | TRBV25-1 | ANRPNYGYT
TRBJ2-7 | few | TRBV20-1 | SGNGLAGGINEQY
TRBJ2-7 | once | TRBV5-4 | ASSLFDAGPLYEQY
TRBJ2-7 | - | TRBV7-2 | ASSPGMGISYEQY
TRBJ2-5 | many | TRBV29-1 | SVQAGQAEETQY
TRBJ1-1 | many | TRBV10-3 | AISTALGTEAF
TRBJ2-2 | - | TRBV7-9 | ASSQEGTNTGELF
TRBJ2-7 | - | TRBV9 | ASSVEVQGPYEQY
TRBJ1-5 | few | TRBV7-2 | ASSTTSGVPGQPQH
TRBJ2-2 | - | TRBV24-1 | ATRRGSTGELF
TRBJ2-5 | - | TRBV4-1 | ASSHRGQVQETQY
TRBJ1-4 | - | TRBV20-1 | SARRAGTTNEKLF
TRBJ1-2 | - | TRBV28 | ASWSGDGYT
TRBJ2-7 | - | TRBV19 | ASSGRLAEGKQY
TRBJ1-1 | many | TRBV20-1 | SATGTGNTEAF